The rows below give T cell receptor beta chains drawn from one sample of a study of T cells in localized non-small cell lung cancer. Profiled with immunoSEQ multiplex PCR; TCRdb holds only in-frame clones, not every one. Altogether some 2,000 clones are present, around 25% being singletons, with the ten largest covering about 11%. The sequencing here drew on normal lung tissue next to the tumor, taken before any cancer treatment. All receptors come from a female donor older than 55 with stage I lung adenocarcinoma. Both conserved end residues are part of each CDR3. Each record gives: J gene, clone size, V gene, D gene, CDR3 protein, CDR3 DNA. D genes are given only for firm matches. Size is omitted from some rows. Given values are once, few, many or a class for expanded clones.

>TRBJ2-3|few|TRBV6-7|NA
CASSTRSTQYF
TGTGCCAGCAGTACTCGGAGTACGCAGTATTTT
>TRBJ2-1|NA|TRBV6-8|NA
CAIRSGGLESEQFF
TGTGCCATCAGGTCCGGGGGTCTAGAGTCTGAGCAGTTCTTC
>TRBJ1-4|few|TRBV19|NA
CASSTALNEKLFF
TGTGCCAGTAGTACGGCCTTAAATGAAAAACTGTTTTTT
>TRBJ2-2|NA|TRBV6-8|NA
CAISGSGTYNPGELFF
TGTGCCATCAGTGGCTCCGGGACCTACAACCCCGGGGAGCTGTTTTTT
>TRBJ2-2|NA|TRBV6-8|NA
CASNAPERINTGELFF
TGTGCCAGCAACGCCCCCGAGCGAATAAACACCGGGGAGCTGTTTTTT
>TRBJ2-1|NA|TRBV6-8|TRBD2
CAISALLAGREDEQFF
TGTGCCATCAGTGCCTTACTAGCGGGGCGGGAGGATGAGCAGTTCTTC
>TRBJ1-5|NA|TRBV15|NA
CATSLGSSDGDQPQHF
TGTGCCACCAGCCTAGGGTCGTCGGATGGCGATCAGCCCCAGCATTTT
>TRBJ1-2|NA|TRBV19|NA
CASSSQQGWDGYTF
TGTGCCAGTAGTAGCCAGCAGGGATGGGATGGCTACACCTTC
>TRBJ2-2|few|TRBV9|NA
CASNIWAGELFF
TGTGCCAGCAATATATGGGCCGGGGAGCTGTTTTTT
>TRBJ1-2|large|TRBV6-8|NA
CASSYDSFYGYTF
TGTGCCAGCAGTTACGACAGCTTCTATGGCTACACCTTC
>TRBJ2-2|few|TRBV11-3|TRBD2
CASSPTSGRNTGELFF
TGTGCCAGCAGCCCAACTAGCGGGAGAAACACCGGGGAGCTGTTTTTT
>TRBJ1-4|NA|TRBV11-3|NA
CASSPDPGSEKLFF
TGTGCCAGCAGCCCAGATCCGGGGAGTGAAAAACTGTTTTTT
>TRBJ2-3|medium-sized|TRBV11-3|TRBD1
CASSFPGQGADTQYF
TGTGCCAGCAGCTTTCCGGGACAGGGGGCAGATACGCAGTATTTT
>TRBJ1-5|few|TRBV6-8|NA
CASSSGVLSPQHF
TGTGCCAGCAGTTCTGGCGTCTTATCGCCCCAGCATTTT
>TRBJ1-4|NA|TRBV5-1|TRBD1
CASRGGQGDEKLFF
TGCGCCAGCAGAGGGGGACAGGGGGATGAAAAACTGTTTTTT
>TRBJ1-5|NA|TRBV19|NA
CASSMGLNQPQHF
TGTGCCAGTAGTATGGGTCTCAATCAGCCCCAGCATTTT
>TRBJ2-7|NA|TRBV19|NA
CASSDGGLTYEQYF
TGTGCCAGTAGCGACGGCGGGCTGACCTACGAGCAGTACTTC
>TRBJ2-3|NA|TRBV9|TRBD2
CASSEQAGGTDTQYF
TGTGCCAGCAGTGAGCAAGCGGGAGGCACAGATACGCAGTATTTT
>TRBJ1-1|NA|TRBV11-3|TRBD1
CASSSRTGRPLGTEAFF
TGTGCCAGCAGCTCCCGGACAGGTCGTCCTTTGGGCACTGAAGCTTTCTTT
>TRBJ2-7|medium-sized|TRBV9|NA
CASSPDGTGNSYEQYF
TGTGCCAGCAGCCCAGACGGAACAGGGAATTCCTACGAGCAGTACTTC
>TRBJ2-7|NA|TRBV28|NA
CASSLQIKNVEQYF
TGTGCCAGCAGTTTACAGATTAAAAACGTGGAGCAGTACTTC
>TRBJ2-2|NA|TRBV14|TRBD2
CASSPSGMYTGELFF
TGTGCCAGCAGCCCTAGCGGAATGTACACCGGGGAGCTGTTTTTT
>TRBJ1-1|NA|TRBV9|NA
CASKEGMNTEAFF
TGTGCCAGCAAGGAAGGCATGAACACTGAAGCTTTCTTT
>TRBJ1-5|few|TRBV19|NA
CASTNIDTPNQPQHF
TGTGCCAGCACGAACATTGACACCCCCAACCAGCCCCAGCATTTT
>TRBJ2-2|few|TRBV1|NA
CASSQETGLASFGELFF
TGCGCCAGCAGCCAAGAGACGGGACTAGCGTCTTTCGGGGAGCTGTTTTTT
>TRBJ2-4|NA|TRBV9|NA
CASATGGAAAKNIQYF
TGTGCCTCGGCCACGGGGGGCGCAGCGGCCAAAAACATTCAGTACTTC
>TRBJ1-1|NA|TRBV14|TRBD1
CASSDRDRGKAFF
TGTGCCAGCAGCGACCGGGACAGGGGGAAGGCTTTCTTT
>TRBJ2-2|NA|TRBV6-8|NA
CASREDWVTGELFF
TGTGCCAGCAGAGAAGATTGGGTAACCGGGGAGCTGTTTTTT
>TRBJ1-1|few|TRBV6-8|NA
CASSSQRLGTEAFF
TGTGCCAGCAGTTCCCAGCGCCTCGGCACTGAAGCTTTCTTT
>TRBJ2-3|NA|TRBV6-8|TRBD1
CASSLFYRTGSRTDTQYF
TGTGCCAGCAGTCTCTTTTACAGGACAGGGAGCCGCACAGATACGCAGTATTTT
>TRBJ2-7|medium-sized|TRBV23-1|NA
CASSQEQGPLSYEQYF
TGCGCCAGCAGCCAAGAGCAGGGGCCCCTCTCCTACGAGCAGTACTTC
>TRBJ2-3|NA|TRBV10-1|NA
CASSEAGTDTQYF
TGCGCCAGCAGTGAGGCGGGAACAGATACGCAGTATTTT
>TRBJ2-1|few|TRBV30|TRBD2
CAWSVGLAGVHNEQFF
TGTGCCTGGAGTGTGGGTCTGGCGGGAGTCCACAATGAGCAGTTCTTC
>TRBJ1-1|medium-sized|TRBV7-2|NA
CASSKQENTEAFF
TGTGCCAGCAGCAAACAGGAGAACACTGAAGCTTTCTTT
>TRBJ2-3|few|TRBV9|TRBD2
CASSVLGLAGYTDTQYF
TGTGCCAGCAGCGTACTAGGACTAGCGGGGTACACAGATACGCAGTATTTT
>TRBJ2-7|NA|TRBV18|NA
CASSLGGELSYEQYF
TGTGCCAGCTCACTCGGAGGGGAACTCTCCTACGAGCAGTACTTC
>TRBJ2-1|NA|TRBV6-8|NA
CASNDPGVEQFF
TGTGCCAGCAATGATCCTGGGGTTGAGCAGTTCTTC
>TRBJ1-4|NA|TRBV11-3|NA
CASSLRTAQNEKLFF
TGTGCCAGCAGCCTCAGGACAGCACAAAATGAAAAACTGTTTTTT
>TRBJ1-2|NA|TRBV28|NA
CASSLRTARGYTF
TGTGCCAGCAGTTTACGGACAGCGAGAGGCTACACCTTC
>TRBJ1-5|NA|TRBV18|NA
CASSPSGGHGNQPQHF
TGTGCCAGCTCACCATCTGGGGGCCATGGCAATCAGCCCCAGCATTTT
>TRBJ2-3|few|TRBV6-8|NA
CASSPPGTDTQYF
TGTGCCAGCAGTCCCCCCGGCACAGATACGCAGTATTTT
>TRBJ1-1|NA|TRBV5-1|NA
CATKTGLANTEAFF
TGCGCCACCAAGACGGGCCTAGCGAACACTGAAGCTTTCTTT
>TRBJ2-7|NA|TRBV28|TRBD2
CASTGGIGEQYF
TGTGCCTCAACGGGAGGGATAGGCGAGCAGTACTTC
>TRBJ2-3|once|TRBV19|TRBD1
CASSIDAPRQGYTDTQYF
TGTGCCAGTAGTATAGATGCCCCCCGACAGGGTTACACAGATACGCAGTATTTT
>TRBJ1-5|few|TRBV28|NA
CASSLRGEQPQHF
TGTGCCAGCAGTTTACGAGGGGAGCAGCCCCAGCATTTT
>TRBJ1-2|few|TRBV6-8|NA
CASNSGPSNHGYTF
TGTGCCAGCAATAGCGGTCCTAGTAACCATGGCTACACCTTC
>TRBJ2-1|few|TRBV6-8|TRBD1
CASRLGQVYNEQFF
TGTGCCAGCAGACTGGGACAGGTCTACAATGAGCAGTTCTTC
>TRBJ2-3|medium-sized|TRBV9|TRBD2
CASSGRLAGGDTQYF
TGTGCCAGCAGCGGTAGGCTAGCGGGAGGAGATACGCAGTATTTT
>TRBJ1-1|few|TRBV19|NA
CASSYNREATEAFF
TGTGCCAGTAGTTATAACAGGGAGGCAACTGAAGCTTTCTTT
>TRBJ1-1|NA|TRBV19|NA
CATTGTTPNTEAFF
TGTGCCACCACCGGGACAACTCCGAACACTGAAGCTTTCTTT
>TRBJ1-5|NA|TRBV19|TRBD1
CASSTGMDRRFNQPQHF
TGTGCCAGTAGTACCGGGATGGACAGGAGGTTTAATCAGCCCCAGCATTTT
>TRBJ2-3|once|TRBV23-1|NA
CASSQKGLRLDTQYF
TGCGCCAGCAGTCAAAAGGGACTTAGGTTAGATACGCAGTATTTT
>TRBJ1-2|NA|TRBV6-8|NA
CASSYSFVSGDGYTF
TGTGCCAGCAGTTACTCATTTGTGTCGGGGGATGGCTACACCTTC
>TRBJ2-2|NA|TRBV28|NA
CASSPIDGQGYTGELFF
TGTGCCAGCAGTCCGATTGATGGGCAGGGATACACCGGGGAGCTGTTTTTT
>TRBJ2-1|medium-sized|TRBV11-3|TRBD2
CASSRNLAGGESSYNEQFF
TGTGCCAGCAGCCGTAATCTAGCGGGAGGCGAAAGCTCCTACAATGAGCAGTTCTTC